This T cell receptor (beta chain) stems from a study of cytomegalovirus exposure and HLA in healthy donors. This PCR relied on a set of 60 Vbeta primers and 13 Jbeta primers. Measured with immunoSEQ multiplex PCR; TCRdb has only the in-frame clones, and not every one. Recorded for this sample: 150,000 to 200,000 clones. Input material: PBMCs. The clonotype comes from a woman between 18 and 29 years old in good health and CMV-seropositive.

The CDR3 protein is CASSLYLAGGDTQYF. The DNA of the CDR3 is TGTGCCAGCAGCTTATATCTAGCGGGGGGAGATACGCAGTATTTT. The gene calls are TRBV7-2 and TRBJ2-3, with 11 bases identical to TRBD2. The CDR3 length is 15 residues. The J segment lost 5 bases and the V segment lost 2 bases, leaving 3 bases of the junction unmatched. The germline gives CDR1 SGHTA, CDR2 FQGNSA.